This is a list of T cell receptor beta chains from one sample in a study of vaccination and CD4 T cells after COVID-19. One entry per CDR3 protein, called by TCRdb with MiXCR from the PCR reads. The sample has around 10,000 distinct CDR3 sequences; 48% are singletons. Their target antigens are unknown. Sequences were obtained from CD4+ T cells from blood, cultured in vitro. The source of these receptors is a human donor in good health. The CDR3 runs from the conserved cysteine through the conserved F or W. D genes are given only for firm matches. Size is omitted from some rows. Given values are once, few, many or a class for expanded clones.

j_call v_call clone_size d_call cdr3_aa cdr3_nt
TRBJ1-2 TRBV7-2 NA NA CASSLVGTGAKWNGYTF TGTGCCAGCAGCTTAGTGGGGACGGGGGCGAAGTGGAATGGCTACACCTTC
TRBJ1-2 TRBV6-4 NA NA CASSDTPGQFQLYGYTF TGTGCCAGCAGTGACACCCCCGGACAGTTCCAACTATATGGCTACACCTTC
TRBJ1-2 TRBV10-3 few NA CAIKRDRVLGHYGYTF TGTGCCATCAAGCGGGATAGGGTACTTGGCCACTATGGCTACACCTTC
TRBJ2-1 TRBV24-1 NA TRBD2 CATSSALAGAGYNEQFF TGTGCCACCAGTAGTGCACTAGCGGGGGCGGGCTACAATGAGCAGTTCTTC
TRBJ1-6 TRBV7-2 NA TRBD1 CASSSYRGGNSPLHF TGTGCCAGCAGCTCCTACAGGGGCGGTAATTCACCCCTCCACTTT
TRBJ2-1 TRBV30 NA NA CAWSGPVTNEQFF TGTGCCTGGAGTGGACCCGTCACCAATGAGCAGTTCTTC
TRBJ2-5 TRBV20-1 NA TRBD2 CSAIFGTSSRETQYF TGCAGTGCTATATTTGGGACTAGCTCCCGAGAGACCCAGTACTTC
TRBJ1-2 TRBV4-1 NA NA CASSQDTGYYGYTF TGCGCCAGCAGCCAAGATACAGGCTACTATGGCTACACCTTC
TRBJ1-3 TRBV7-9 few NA CASSQRGRPSGNTIYF TGTGCCAGCAGCCAACGCGGACGGCCTTCTGGAAACACCATATATTTT
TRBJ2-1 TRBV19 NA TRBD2 CASRTSGLYNEQFF TGTGCCAGTAGGACTAGCGGGCTATACAATGAGCAGTTCTTC